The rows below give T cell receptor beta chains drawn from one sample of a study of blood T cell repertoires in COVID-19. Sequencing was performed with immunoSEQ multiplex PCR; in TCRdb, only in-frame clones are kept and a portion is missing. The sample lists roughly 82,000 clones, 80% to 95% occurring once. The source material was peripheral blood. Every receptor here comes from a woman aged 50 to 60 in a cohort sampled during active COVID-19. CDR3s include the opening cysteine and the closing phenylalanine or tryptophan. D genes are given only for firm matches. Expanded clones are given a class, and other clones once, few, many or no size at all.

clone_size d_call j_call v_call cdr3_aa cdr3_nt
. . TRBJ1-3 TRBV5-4 CASSFRETGNTIYF TGTGCCAGCAGCTTTAGGGAGACCGGAAACACCATATATTTT
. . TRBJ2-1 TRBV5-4 CASSLYRDWGDNEQFF TGTGCCAGCAGCCTCTACCGGGACTGGGGGGACAATGAGCAGTTCTTC
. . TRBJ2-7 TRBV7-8 CASSLAVAGHEQYF TGTGCCAGCAGCTTAGCGGTAGCCGGCCACGAGCAGTACTTC
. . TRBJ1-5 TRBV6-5 CASSPPNQPQHF TGTGCCAGCAGCCCCCCAAATCAGCCCCAGCATTTT
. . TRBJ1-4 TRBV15 CATSRDMAVEKLFF TGTGCCACCAGCAGAGATATGGCAGTTGAAAAACTGTTTTTT
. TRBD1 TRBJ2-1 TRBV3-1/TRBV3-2 CASSPLQGSEQFF TGTGCCAGCAGCCCCCTACAGGGGAGTGAGCAGTTCTTC
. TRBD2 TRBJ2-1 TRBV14 CASSLRGSGSFSYNEQFF TGTGCCAGCAGCCTCCGGGGTAGCGGGAGTTTTTCCTACAATGAGCAGTTCTTC
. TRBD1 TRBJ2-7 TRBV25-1 CASSDDRDSYEQYF TGTGCCAGCAGTGACGACAGGGATTCCTACGAGCAGTACTTC
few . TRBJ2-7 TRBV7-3 CASSLKGQNYEQYF TGTGCCAGCAGCTTAAAAGGACAGAACTACGAGCAGTACTTC
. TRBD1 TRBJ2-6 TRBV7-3 CASSRDRARNSGANVLTF TGTGCCAGCAGCCGGGACAGGGCCAGAAACTCTGGGGCCAACGTCCTGACTTTC
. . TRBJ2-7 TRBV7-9 CASSLSNGGEQYF TGTGCCAGCAGCTTAAGTAACGGCGGCGAGCAGTACTTC
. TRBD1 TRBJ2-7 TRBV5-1 CASSSTGAGEQYF TGCGCCAGCAGCTCGACAGGGGCGGGGGAGCAGTACTTC
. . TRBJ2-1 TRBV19 CASSMGDPAYNEQFF TGTGCCAGTAGTATGGGAGACCCCGCCTACAATGAGCAGTTCTTC
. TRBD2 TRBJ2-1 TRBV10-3 CAIRASGTGYNEQFF TGTGCCATCAGGGCTAGCGGGACGGGATACAATGAGCAGTTCTTC
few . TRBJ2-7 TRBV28 CASSYSGYEQYF TGTGCCAGCAGCTATAGCGGCTACGAGCAGTACTTC
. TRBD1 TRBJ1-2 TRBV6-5 CASTRTGVANYGYTF TGTGCCAGCACCCGGACAGGGGTAGCTAACTATGGCTACACCTTC
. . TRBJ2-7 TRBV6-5 CATLRQGISYEQYF TGTGCCACCCTACGGCAGGGGATATCCTACGAGCAGTACTTC
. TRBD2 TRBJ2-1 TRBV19 CASRQTSGRPPIYNEQFF TGTGCCAGTAGACAAACTAGCGGGAGGCCCCCGATCTACAATGAGCAGTTCTTC
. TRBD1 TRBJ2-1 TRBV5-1 CASSSGQGWYNEQFF TGCGCCAGCAGCTCAGGACAGGGGTGGTACAATGAGCAGTTCTTC
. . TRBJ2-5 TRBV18 CASSPGLAGETQYF TGTGCCAGCTCACCGGGACTCGCCGGGGAGACCCAGTACTTC
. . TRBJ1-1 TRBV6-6 CASSYPSSGTEAFF TGTGCCAGCAGTTACCCCAGCTCGGGCACTGAAGCTTTCTTT
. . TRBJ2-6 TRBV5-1 CASSPPFQSGANVLTF TGCGCCAGCAGCCCGCCATTTCAGTCTGGGGCCAACGTCCTGACTTTC
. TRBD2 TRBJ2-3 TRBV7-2 CASRPGLAGGPVDTQYF TGTGCCAGCAGGCCGGGACTAGCGGGAGGGCCGGTAGATACGCAGTATTTT
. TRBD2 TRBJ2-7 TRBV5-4 CASSPQGRLAGEQYF TGTGCCAGCAGCCCCCAAGGTAGGCTAGCGGGAGAGCAGTACTTC
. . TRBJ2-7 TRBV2 CASSEKDNSYEQYF TGTGCCAGTAGTGAGAAGGACAACTCCTACGAGCAGTACTTC
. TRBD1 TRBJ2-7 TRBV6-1 CASSEAGDSAYEQYF TGTGCCAGCAGTGAAGCCGGGGACAGTGCCTACGAGCAGTACTTC
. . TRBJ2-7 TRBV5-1 CASSPGLRSYEQYF TGCGCCAGCAGCCCGGGACTGCGCTCCTACGAGCAGTACTTC
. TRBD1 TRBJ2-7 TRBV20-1 CSASRQGAVYEQYF TGCAGTGCTAGTAGACAGGGGGCCGTCTACGAGCAGTACTTC
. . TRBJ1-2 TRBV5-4 CASSQGQGHGYTF TGTGCCAGCAGCCAAGGGCAGGGGCATGGCTACACCTTC
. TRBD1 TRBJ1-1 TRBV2 CASSWGDRGNAFF TGTGCCAGCAGTTGGGGGGACAGGGGCAACGCTTTCTTT
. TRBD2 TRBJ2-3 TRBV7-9 CASSLAASGNVGTDTQYF TGTGCCAGCAGCTTAGCCGCTAGCGGGAACGTCGGCACAGATACGCAGTATTTT
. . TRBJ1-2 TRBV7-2 CASSLAGRLNYGYTF TGTGCCAGCAGCTTAGCAGGCAGGCTCAACTATGGCTACACCTTC
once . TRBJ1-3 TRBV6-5 CASSYSGGAGNTIYF TGTGCCAGCAGTTACTCGGGAGGCGCTGGAAACACCATATATTTT
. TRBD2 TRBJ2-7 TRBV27 CASSSGGSYEQYF TGTGCCAGCAGTTCGGGGGGCTCCTACGAGCAGTACTTC
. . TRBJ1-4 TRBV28 CASSRTGLSVKLFF TGTGCCAGCAGTAGAACAGGGTTGTCGGTAAAACTGTTTTTT
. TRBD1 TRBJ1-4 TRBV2 CASRTGARGNEKLFF TGTGCCAGCAGGACAGGGGCAAGGGGTAATGAAAAACTGTTTTTT
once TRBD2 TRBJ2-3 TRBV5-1 CASSHLPGLASDTQYF TGCGCCAGCAGCCATCTACCGGGACTAGCGTCAGATACGCAGTATTTT
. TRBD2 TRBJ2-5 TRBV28 CASSFGASGPRVQETQYF TGTGCCAGCAGTTTCGGGGCTAGCGGTCCTAGAGTCCAAGAGACCCAGTACTTC
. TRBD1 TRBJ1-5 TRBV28 CASSSDRVQPQHF TGTGCCAGCAGTTCGGACAGGGTTCAGCCCCAGCATTTT
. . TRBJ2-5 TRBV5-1 CASSLGQGLAETQYF TGCGCCAGCAGCTTGGGTCAGGGGCTGGCAGAGACCCAGTACTTC